The source of this T cell receptor (beta chain) is a study of naive and memory T cell subsets (TCRdb year 2017). Regarding the complete study: According to the figure summarizing the samples, there were roughly ten blood donors, 7 tuberculin skin test biopsies and 3 saline control biopsies. PCR2 was typically run as a SYBR Green qPCR and stopped at a set threshold, although low-input samples could use end-point PCR of around 6 cycles instead. What the authors observed across the whole study: The RNA-based method was acknowledged as potentially sensitive to TCR transcript changes with T cell activation and differentiation.

From the cysteine through the phenylalanine, the CDR3 covers 14 amino acids. Only CDR3 DNA remains: 42 bases, in frame from the first base. V loses 5 bases of germline sequence and J loses 2 bases, and the interval between the two ends is 11 bases. A robust, sensitive protocol for the amplification, sequencing and analysis of TCRs was described in the study, in which 3' ligation of a UMI-containing oligonucleotide to TCR cDNA was used. For whole blood analysis, approximately 2.5 ml of peripheral blood was collected from healthy adult volunteers into Tempus tubes, and RNA was extracted following the manufacturer's instructions. Total RNA was treated with RQ1 DNase, without cell sorting, prior to reverse transcription, with an input of roughly 1 to 1000 ng being targeted. To check how robust the pipeline was in samples where T cells make up a minority population, libraries were built from skin biopsies and whole blood.

The table lists this clonotype with a few counts. Its antigen target is currently unknown. No qualities accompany the bases; no much larger clone lies one base away. Library preparation used 5' RACE. The ligated cDNA was amplified in four rounds of PCR with nested alpha and beta constant region primers together with the SP2 primer. TCR RNA was reverse transcribed with SuperScript IV using alpha and beta constant region primers for the blood and skin samples. T4 RNA ligase 1 was used to ligate an oligonucleotide containing the Illumina SP2 primer and a UMI to the 3' end of the cDNA. The 12-nucleotide UMI consisted of two random hexamers with an eight-base spacer between the hexamers to prevent hairpin formation. From the second PCR onward, the TCR alpha and beta chain libraries were handled separately, and dual indexing was used for multiplexing. After pooling, the indexed libraries were analyzed by capillary electrophoresis and sequenced on either an Illumina MiSeq or NextSeq. PhiX DNA at roughly 5-8% was spiked into libraries to increase base diversity and improve cluster recognition. In the source study's methods: Demultiplexor pulled UMIs out of read 2, joined the UMIs with the TCR sequence from read 1, and separated reads according to sample indices. V and J genes and V-J junctions were identified by Decombinator, which gave every TCR a five-part identifier that included V and J deletions. Collapsinator used UMIs to correct sequencing errors and PCR amplification heterogeneity, producing a UMI-based abundance for each TCR. Identifiers were converted to nucleotide sequence by CDR3Translator and translated to amino acids, and CDR3 regions were extracted on the basis of terminal motifs. After normalization to the amount of input RNA, error-corrected alpha and beta TCR counts from blood and skin were compared. TCRdb's own reprocessing of the public reads used fastp at Q25 and MiXCR and kept productive beta chains. Every distinct CDR3 protein forms one entry, paired with its most common genes and DNA. The V and J calls and clone size are TCRdb's, not the authors'. Within this sample are 55,000 to 65,000 distinct CDR3 sequences, with 6.5% to 9% of them counted one time only. Under 25% of the sample goes to the ten largest clones.

The origin of this receptor is a female donor in good health. The V and J genes are TRBV12-3 or TRBV12-4 and TRBJ2-3; the D gene is unclear. The CDR3 sequence is CASSQYQVTDTQYF. At the DNA level, the sequence is TGTGCCAGCAGTCAGTATCAGGTCACAGATACGCAGTATTTT.